This T cell receptor (beta chain) was sequenced for a study of cytomegalovirus exposure and HLA in healthy donors. V lost 2 bases and J lost 5, with 9 bases in between. Germline V gene sequence: CDR1 SGHVS, CDR2 FQNEAQ. There are 13 residues in the CDR3. The study ran its PCR with 60 Vbeta and 13 Jbeta primers. Sequencing was performed with immunoSEQ multiplex PCR; in TCRdb, only in-frame clones are kept and a portion is missing. The sample holds about 110,000 clones, just over 75% seen once. General observations from the study: When analyzed later, a missense DCLRE1C variant was found to be linked to TCR beta V- and J-gene trimming. An analysis done earlier found most TCR beta V segments productive about 90% or about 30% of the time.

Worth noting for this clone: What it recognizes is unknown.

The receptor was derived from a man aged 25-45 years in good health and CMV-seropositive. V gene TRBV7-8 combines with J gene TRBJ1-1, with D uncertain. Material for sequencing was PBMCs. DNA for the CDR3: TGTGCCAGCAGCTTACTGGGGAGGACTGAAGCTTTCTTT. Protein sequence: CASSLLGRTEAFF.